This paragraph covers one TCR beta chain sequence. Its cognate antigen is unknown. The library gave individual cDNA molecules unique molecular identifiers. One entry per CDR3 protein, called by TCRdb with MiXCR from the RACE reads. The sample yields about 260,000 distinct CDR3 sequences, over 8% seen once. The CDR3 contains 15 residues. V lost 6 bases to trimming and J lost 5 bases; unmatched junction nucleotides: 9. Regarding time point: pre-sensitization, week 0. The sample's treatment: therapeutic diphenylcyclopropenone sensitization with weekly scalp DPC. This specimen comes from a study of human T cells and chemical hapten exposure. For the study at large: A mostly female patient group had alopecia areata, totalis or universalis. The study traced per-sample TCR yield variation mainly to small differences in pooled library volumes. Study conclusions and caveats: TCRs exceeding 1 in 1000 frequency stayed unchanged with DPC sensitization.

This chain connects TRBV12-3 or TRBV12-4 to TRBJ2-2; 7 bases map to TRBD2. This clonotype originated in a woman aged 40-49 years with alopecia areata. Some clones in this sample may be carry-over from other donors' samples. The sequencing used whole blood, collected in connection with sensitization to the hapten diphenylcyclopropenone (DPC). The CDR3 nucleotides read TGTGCCAGCAGAGAACTAGCGATTGGAACCGGGGAGCTGTTTTTT. Translation: CASRELAIGTGELFF.